This T cell receptor beta chain originates from a study of blood T cell repertoires in COVID-19. In the study overall: Acute and convalescent COVID-19 samples came from the United States, Italy and Spain.

This CDR3 spans 15 amino acids. Germline V lookup: CDR1 LGHDT, CDR2 YNNKEL (reference sequence). Trimming took 7 bases from V and 2 from J, leaving 17 bases between them. Sequenced by immunoSEQ multiplex PCR; TCRdb stores in-frame clones only, minus some. The table includes fewer than 400,000 clones, around 84% detected once. V and J are TRBV3-1 (or the pseudogene TRBV3-2) and TRBJ1-2; a possible D gene is TRBD1 (6 bases). This TCR derives from a woman aged 18-29 years with acute or convalescent COVID-19. The specimen sequenced was peripheral blood. The CDR3 DNA reads TGTGCCAGCAACCAGTTTTCGGACAGAAACTATGGCTACACCTTC. It yields the protein CASNQFSDRNYGYTF.